This T cell receptor (beta chain) was captured in a study of blood T cell repertoires in COVID-19. The method was immunoSEQ multiplex PCR; TCRdb's version includes in-frame clones alone and lacks a portion of them. The repertoire includes around 270,000 clones, around 87% of them detected once, and about 5.2% sits in the top ten. The CDR3 runs to 14 residues. Unmatched junction bases numbered 8, after V lost 7 bases and J lost 9 bases. The germline CDR1 and CDR2 sequences are MNHEY and SMNVEV (reference sequence). This clone was counted once. The chain links TRBV27 to TRBJ2-1; 11 nucleotides agree with TRBD2. Sequencing was performed on peripheral blood. The receptor comes from a woman aged 55 to 70 with COVID-19, enrolled during active disease. The CDR3 spells CASNLLAGVGEQFF. In nucleotides, the CDR3 is TGTGCCAGCAACCTACTAGCGGGAGTGGGTGAGCAGTTCTTC.